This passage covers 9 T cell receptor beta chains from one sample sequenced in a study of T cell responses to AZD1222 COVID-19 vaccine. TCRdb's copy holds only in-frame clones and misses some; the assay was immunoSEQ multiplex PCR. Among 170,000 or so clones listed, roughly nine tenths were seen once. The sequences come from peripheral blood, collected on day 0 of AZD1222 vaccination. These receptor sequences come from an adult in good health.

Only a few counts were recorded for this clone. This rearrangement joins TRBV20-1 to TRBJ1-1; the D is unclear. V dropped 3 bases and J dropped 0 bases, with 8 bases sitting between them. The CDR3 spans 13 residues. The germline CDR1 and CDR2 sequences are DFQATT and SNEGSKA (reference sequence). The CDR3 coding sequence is TGCAGTGCTAGTAGGAATCTGAACACTGAAGCTTTCTTT. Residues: CSASRNLNTEAFF.

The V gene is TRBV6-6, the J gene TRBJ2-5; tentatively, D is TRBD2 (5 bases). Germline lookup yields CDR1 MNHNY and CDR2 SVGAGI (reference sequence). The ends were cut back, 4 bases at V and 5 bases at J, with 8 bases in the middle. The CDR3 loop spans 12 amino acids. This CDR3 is CASSLPGETQYF. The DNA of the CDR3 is TGTGCCAGCAGTTTGCCGGGGGAGACCCAGTACTTC.

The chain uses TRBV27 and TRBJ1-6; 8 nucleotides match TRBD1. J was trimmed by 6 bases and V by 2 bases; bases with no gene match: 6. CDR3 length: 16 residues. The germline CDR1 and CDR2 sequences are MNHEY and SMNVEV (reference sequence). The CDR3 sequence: CASSLTPGGTNSPLHF. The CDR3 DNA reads TGTGCCAGCAGTTTAACGCCAGGGGGCACTAATTCACCCCTCCACTTT.

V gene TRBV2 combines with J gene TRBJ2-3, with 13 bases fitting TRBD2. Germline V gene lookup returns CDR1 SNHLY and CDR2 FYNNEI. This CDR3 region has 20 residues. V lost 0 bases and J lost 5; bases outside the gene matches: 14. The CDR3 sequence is CASSEALLGLAGTDGDTQYF. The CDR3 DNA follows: TGTGCCAGCAGTGAAGCGCTCCTGGGACTAGCGGGAACGGATGGAGATACGCAGTATTTT.

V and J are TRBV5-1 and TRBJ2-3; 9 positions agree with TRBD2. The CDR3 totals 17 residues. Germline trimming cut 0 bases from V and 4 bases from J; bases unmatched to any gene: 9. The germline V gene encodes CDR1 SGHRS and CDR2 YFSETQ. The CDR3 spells CASSLGVAGVLADTQYF. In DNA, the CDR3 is TGCGCCAGCAGCTTGGGGGTAGCGGGAGTTCTGGCAGATACGCAGTATTTT.

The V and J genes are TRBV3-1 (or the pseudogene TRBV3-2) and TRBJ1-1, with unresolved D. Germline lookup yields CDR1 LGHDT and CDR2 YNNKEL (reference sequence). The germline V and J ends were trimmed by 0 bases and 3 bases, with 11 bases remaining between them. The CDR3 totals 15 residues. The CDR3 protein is CASSQDSGRYTEAFF. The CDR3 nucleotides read TGTGCCAGCAGCCAAGACTCAGGCCGGTACACTGAAGCTTTCTTT.

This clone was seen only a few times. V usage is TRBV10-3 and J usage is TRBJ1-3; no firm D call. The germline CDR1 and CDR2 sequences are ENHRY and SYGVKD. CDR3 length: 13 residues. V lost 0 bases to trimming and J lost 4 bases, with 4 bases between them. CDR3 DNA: TGTGCCATCAGTGAGTCTTGGGGAAACACCATATATTTT. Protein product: CAISESWGNTIYF.

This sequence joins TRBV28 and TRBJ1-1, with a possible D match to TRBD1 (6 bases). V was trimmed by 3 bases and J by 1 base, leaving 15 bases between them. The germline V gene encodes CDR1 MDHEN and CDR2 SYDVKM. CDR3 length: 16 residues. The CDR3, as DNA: TGTGCCAGCAGTTTGGTTCGGGGACACCCGAACACTGAAGCTTTCTTT. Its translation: CASSLVRGHPNTEAFF.

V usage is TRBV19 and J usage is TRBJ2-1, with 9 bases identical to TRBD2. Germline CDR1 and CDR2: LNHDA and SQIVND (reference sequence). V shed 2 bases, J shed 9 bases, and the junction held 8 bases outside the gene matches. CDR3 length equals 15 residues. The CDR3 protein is CASSILYGTSTEQFF. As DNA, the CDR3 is TGTGCCAGTAGTATATTGTACGGGACTAGCACTGAGCAGTTCTTC.